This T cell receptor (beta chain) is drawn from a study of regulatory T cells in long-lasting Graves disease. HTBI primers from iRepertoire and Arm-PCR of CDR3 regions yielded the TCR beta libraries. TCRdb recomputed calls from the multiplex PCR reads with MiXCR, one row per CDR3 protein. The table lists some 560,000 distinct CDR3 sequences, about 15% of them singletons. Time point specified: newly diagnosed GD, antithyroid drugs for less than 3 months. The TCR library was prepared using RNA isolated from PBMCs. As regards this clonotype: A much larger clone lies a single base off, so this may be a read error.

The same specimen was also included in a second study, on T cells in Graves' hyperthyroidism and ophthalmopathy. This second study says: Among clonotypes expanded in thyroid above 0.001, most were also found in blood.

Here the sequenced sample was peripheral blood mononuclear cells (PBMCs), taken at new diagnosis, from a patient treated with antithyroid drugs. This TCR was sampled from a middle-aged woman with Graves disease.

The CDR3: CASSLVRGLATEAFF. CDR3 in DNA: TGTGCCAGCAGCTTAGTTCGCGGCTTGGCCACTGAAGCTTTCTTT. The chain carries TRBV11-2 and TRBJ1-1; D gene unclear. The V gene's germline CDR1 is SGHAT and CDR2 FQNNGV. Trimming pared 1 base from V and 4 bases from J, leaving 13 bases between. This CDR3 is 15 amino acids long.